This TCR beta chain is drawn from a study of blood T cell repertoires in COVID-19. Study-level information: PBMCs, B-cell-depleted T cells, or T cells provided the cDNA or gDNA that made up the material.

The assay was immunoSEQ multiplex PCR, and TCRdb's table has in-frame clones only and misses some. The repertoire holds approximately 140,000 clones, 84% seen once, with 7% to 9.5% in the top ten. Germline trimming cut 6 bases from V and 6 bases from J; bases unmatched to any gene: 10. The CDR3 runs to 14 residues. Germline V gene data show CDR1 as MNHEY and CDR2 as SVGAGI. This TCR was sampled from a man aged 30-40 years with COVID-19, enrolled during active disease. Sequencing was carried out using peripheral blood. The rearrangement links TRBV6-5 to TRBJ1-2; 7 nucleotides agree with TRBD1. CDR3 sequence: CASRPQGKGDGYTF. Written as DNA, the CDR3 is TGTGCCAGCAGACCACAGGGGAAAGGGGATGGCTACACCTTC.